One sample yielded the 32 T cell receptor beta chains listed below, sequenced in a study of response to subunit inactivated influenza vaccine. Using its own MiXCR run on the RT-PCR reads, TCRdb lists one record per CDR3 protein. The profile shows about 240,000 distinct CDR3 sequences, about 12% of them singletons. The source material was non-naive T cells sorted from PBMCs, sampled around two weeks before vaccination. The receptor set was obtained from a man aged 50 to 60 who received an inactivated influenza vaccine.

This clonotype was counted ten times or more. V is TRBV4-3 and J is TRBJ2-2; 9 nucleotides align to TRBD1. This CDR3 spans 17 amino acids. Germline-derived CDR1 and CDR2 are LGHNA and YSLEER. V lost 0 bases, J lost 7 bases, and 9 bases stayed unmatched. The CDR3: CASSQDWDRDQYGELFF. The CDR3 nucleotides read TGCGCCAGCAGCCAAGACTGGGACAGGGATCAATACGGGGAGCTGTTTTTT.

This clonotype was counted many times. This chain joins TRBV6-6 and TRBJ2-7; possible D gene TRBD1, 5 bases. Trimming shortened V by 2 bases and J by 3 bases, and 5 bases separated the two germline ends. Germline values: CDR1 MNHNY, CDR2 SVGAGI (reference sequence). The CDR3 loop spans 12 amino acids. CDR3 sequence reads: CASSYDSYEQYF. The DNA of the CDR3 is TGTGCCAGCAGTTACGACAGCTACGAGCAGTACTTC.

V gene TRBV20-1 combines with J gene TRBJ2-1; no clear D gene. This CDR3 contains 11 residues. V lost 7 bases, J lost 7 bases, and 11 bases lay in between. The germline gives CDR1 DFQATT, CDR2 SNEGSKA (reference sequence). Here the CDR3 reads CSVERANEQFF. The CDR3 nucleotides are TGCAGTGTTGAAAGGGCGAATGAGCAGTTCTTC.

Only a few counts were recorded for this clonotype. Here the CDR3 reads CASSQGSSNEKLFF. In DNA form, the CDR3 reads TGTGCCAGCAGCCAAGGCAGCTCTAATGAAAAACTGTTTTTT. J is TRBJ1-4 and V is TRBV3-1; D not resolved. Germline V gives CDR1 LGHDT, CDR2 YNNKEL (reference sequence). The CDR3 sequence is 14 residues long. V lost 1 base and J 3 bases, leaving 6 bases between the germline ends. Looking up the rest from reference TRBV3-1 and TRBJ1-4 gives the full variable domain: DTAVSQTPKYLVTQMGNDKSIKCEQNLGHDTMYWYKQDSKKFLKIMFSYNNKELIINETVPNRFSPKSPDKAHLNLHINSLELGDSAVYFCASSQGSSNEKLFFGSGTQLSVL.

There are many counts of this clonotype. The chain carries TRBV4-1 and TRBJ2-2, with TRBD1 matching 7 bases. The CDR3 runs to 16 residues. V dropped 1 base and J dropped 6; count of bases not matched to a gene: 8. Germline CDR1 is MGHRA and CDR2 is YSYEKL. CDR3 bases: TGCGCCAGCAGCCAAGCGGACAGGAGCCCCCCCGGGGAGCTGTTTTTT. Translation gives CASSQADRSPPGELFF.

This clonotype was recorded a few times. The V and J genes are TRBV5-1 and TRBJ1-1; D may be TRBD1 (6 bases). V lost 2 bases, J lost 11 bases, and 16 bases lay in between. Germline V lookup: CDR1 SGHRS, CDR2 YFSETQ. The CDR3 consists of 13 residues. For the CDR3, the DNA is TGCGCCAGCAGCTTCCGGGGGCAAGGGCATGCTTTCTTT. Amino acids: CASSFRGQGHAFF.

This clonotype was counted between two and nine times. The rearrangement links TRBV2 to TRBJ2-1, with D perhaps given as TRBD1 or TRBD2 (5 bases each). The CDR3 runs 16 residues. Trimming took 6 bases from V and 0 from J, leaving 15 bases between them. Germline CDR1 and CDR2: SNHLY and FYNNEI. Written as DNA, the CDR3 is TGTGCCAGCAGGAGTACGGGGCTCAACTCCTACAATGAGCAGTTCTTC. It yields the protein CASRSTGLNSYNEQFF.

This clonotype came up many times. The chain is built from TRBV5-6 and TRBJ2-5, with D possibly matching TRBD1 (6 bases). This CDR3 comprises 13 residues. Trimming pared 2 bases from V and 5 bases from J, leaving 10 bases between. Germline V gives CDR1 SGHDT, CDR2 YYEEEE. The CDR3 DNA reads as TGTGCCAGCAGCTTCTCCAGGGGTGAGACCCAGTACTTC. It is translated as CASSFSRGETQYF.

This clonotype appeared a few times. The chain uses TRBV20-1 and TRBJ2-7; D might be TRBD1 or TRBD2, each matching 6 bases. Germline loops: CDR1 DFQATT, CDR2 SNEGSKA (reference sequence). Trimming took off 3 bases at V and 4 bases at J, with 16 bases between the two ends. The CDR3 spans 14 residues. CDR3 coding DNA: TGCAGTGCTAGGCCCGGGGGCCAGACATACGAGCAGTACTTC. The encoded protein is CSARPGGQTYEQYF.

This clonotype was found many times. The CDR3 sequence is CATRTDSYEQYF. CDR3 coding DNA: TGTGCCACCCGGACAGACTCCTACGAGCAGTACTTC. The rearrangement uses TRBV10-3 and TRBJ2-7; weak D call: TRBD1 (6 bases). The CDR3 is 12 residues long. The germline V gene has CDR1 ENHRY and CDR2 SYGVKD. V lost 10 bases and J 0 bases, leaving 10 bases between the germline ends.

The V gene is TRBV20-1, the J gene TRBJ2-7; 8 positions agree with TRBD1. Looked up from germline, CDR1 is DFQATT and CDR2 is SNEGSKA (reference sequence). V trimming: 1 base; J trimming: 5 bases; junction bases outside the gene matches: 4. This CDR3 is 13 amino acids long. The CDR3 loop reads CSARGRGRNEQYF. The CDR3 DNA follows: TGCAGTGCTAGAGGCAGGGGGCGTAACGAGCAGTACTTC.

Of note for this clonotype: This may come from a read error, since a much larger clone is one base off. The rearrangement uses TRBV27 and TRBJ1-1; weak D call: TRBD1 (5 bases). This CDR3 contains 15 residues. Germline CDR1 MNHEY, CDR2 SMNVEV (reference sequence). This CDR3 is CASSLNPRVGTETFF. DNA for the CDR3: TGTGCCAGCAGTTTAAACCCCAGGGTGGGAACTGAAACTTTCTTT.

In the case of this clonotype: Its ends do not fully match the called genes, so a read error is possible. The V call is TRBV2, the J call TRBJ2-1; TRBD1 matches 7 bases. The V gene's germline CDR1 is SNHLY and CDR2 FYNNEI. This CDR3 comprises 13 residues. CDR3 nucleotide sequence: TGTCCCAGCATCTACAGGGGTAGGAATGAGCAGTTCTTC. This encodes CPSIYRGRNEQFF.

This chain joins TRBV9 and TRBJ2-3, with D perhaps matching TRBD2 (6 bases). The CDR3 spans 15 residues. Germline-derived CDR1 and CDR2 are SGDLS and YYNGEE. Between the trimmed V and J ends, which lost 0 bases and 3 bases, there was a span of 11 bases. CDR3: CASSVAPLATDTQYF. CDR3 sequence (DNA): TGTGCCAGCAGCGTAGCCCCACTAGCAACAGATACGCAGTATTTT.

This clonotype was observed a handful of times. The CDR3 DNA follows: TGTGCCAGCAGCCTTGGACAGGGTGGGGCCTACGAGCAGTACTTC. Its translation: CASSLGQGGAYEQYF. V and J are TRBV3-1 and TRBJ2-7; TRBD1 matches at 8 bases. The V segment lost 4 bases and the J segment 2 bases; nucleotides outside the gene matches: 7. This CDR3 spans 15 amino acids. The germline CDR1 and CDR2 sequences are LGHDT and YNNKEL (reference sequence).

This clonotype occurred a few times. The V call is TRBV6-2 or TRBV6-3, the J call TRBJ2-2; D unresolved. Trimming took 6 bases from V and 5 from J, leaving 13 bases between them. From germline, CDR1 is MNHEY and CDR2 SVGEGT. The CDR3 runs 14 residues. The CDR3 bases are TGTGCCAGCAGAACGACCCCGGAGACCGGGGAGCTGTTTTTT. This encodes CASRTTPETGELFF.

V usage is TRBV7-2 and J usage is TRBJ1-5; D is unresolved. The CDR3 runs to 14 residues. The ends were cut back, 1 base at V and 4 bases at J, with 8 bases in the middle. Germline CDR1 SGHTA, CDR2 FQGNSA. The CDR3 DNA reads as TGTGCCAGCAGCTTAGGGCAGATAAATCAGCCCCAGCATTTT. Its protein is CASSLGQINQPQHF. Supplemented by reference TRBV7-2 and TRBJ1-5, the full variable domain reads GAGVSQSPSNKVTEKGKDVELRCDPISGHTALYWYRQSLGQGLEFLIYFQGNSAPDKSGLPSDRFSAERTGGSVSTLTIQRTQQEDSAVYLCASSLGQINQPQHFGDGTRLSIL.

This clonotype was seen more than once but under ten times. The V call is TRBV11-2, the J call TRBJ2-1; 15 positions agree with TRBD2. With V trimmed by 5 bases and J by 5 bases, 16 bases remained unmatched. The CDR3 has 20 amino acids. CDR1 is SGHAT and CDR2 is FQNNGV in the germline V gene. The CDR3 DNA sequence: TGTGCCAGCAGCCCCACCCCCGGACTAGCGGGAGGGCTAAAGGACAATGAGCAGTTCTTC. This codes for CASSPTPGLAGGLKDNEQFF.

Comments on this clonotype: A much larger clone lies one base from this, so it may be a read error. The chain's CDR3 is CASPPSPGDYGYTF. CDR3 DNA: TGTGCCAGCCCACCAAGTCCGGGGGATTATGGCTACACCTTC. V usage is TRBV18 and J usage is TRBJ1-2; TRBD1 is a possible D gene (5 bases). Germline lookup yields CDR1 KGHSH and CDR2 LQKENI. The length of the CDR3 is 14 residues.

This clonotype was detected ten times or more. J is TRBJ2-1 and V is TRBV4-3; D unclear. The CDR3 totals 13 residues. V lost 0 bases, J lost 10 bases, and 10 bases lay in between. The germline CDR1 and CDR2 sequences are LGHNA and YSLEER. CDR3 region: CASSQDRAGEQFF. Here the CDR3 DNA reads TGCGCCAGCAGCCAAGATCGCGCTGGGGAGCAGTTCTTC.

This clonotype was observed a few times. This chain connects TRBV12-3 or TRBV12-4 to TRBJ2-3, with D possibly being TRBD1 or TRBD2 (5 bases each). V was clipped by 4 bases and J by 0 bases, with 11 bases between them. The CDR3 runs 15 residues. CDR3: CASSWTGASTDTQYF. The CDR3 nucleotides read TGTGCCAGCAGTTGGACCGGGGCTAGCACAGATACGCAGTATTTT.

The rearrangement uses TRBV13 and TRBJ1-2; 7 bases line up with TRBD1. The germline CDR1 and CDR2 sequences are PRHDT and FYEKMQ (reference sequence). V trimming: 1 base; J trimming: 7 bases; junction bases outside the gene matches: 6. The CDR3 contains 14 residues. The CDR3 DNA sequence: TGTGCCAGCAGCTTAGACAGGGGATATCGTGGCTACACCTTC. It encodes CASSLDRGYRGYTF.

This chain links TRBV6-5 with TRBJ2-1, with a possible D match to TRBD2 (5 bases). Trimming removed 2 bases from V and 4 bases from J, with 12 bases in between. Germline V lookup: CDR1 MNHEY, CDR2 SVGAGI. The CDR3 has 15 amino acids. CDR3 residues: CASSYISAPYNEQFF. For the CDR3, the DNA is TGTGCCAGCAGTTACATTAGCGCCCCGTACAATGAGCAGTTCTTC.

This clonotype was observed many times. The V gene is TRBV2, the J gene TRBJ1-2, with D possibly matching TRBD1 (6 bases). Trimming left V 5 bases short and J 1 base short, with 8 bases between. The CDR3 extends over 13 amino acids. Germline V gene data show CDR1 as SNHLY and CDR2 as FYNNEI. CDR3 amino acids: CASSPDSNYGYTF. The CDR3, as DNA: TGTGCCAGCAGTCCGGACAGTAACTATGGCTACACCTTC.

V usage is TRBV27 and J usage is TRBJ2-2; TRBD1 aligns across 10 bases. Trimming at V came to 6 bases and at J to 6 bases, leaving 7 bases not matched to a gene. The CDR3 has 15 amino acids. From germline, CDR1 is MNHEY and CDR2 SMNVEV (reference sequence). DNA for the CDR3: TGTGCCAGCAGAGGGGGGACAGGGGTGGCCGGGGAGCTGTTTTTT. Translated, it gives CASRGGTGVAGELFF.

This clonotype was counted a few times. The V gene is TRBV21-1, the J gene TRBJ2-2; the D call of TRBD1 is as the table states it, not checked on the DNA. TRBV21-1 is assigned pseudogene status. This CDR3 region has 23 residues. CDR3 DNA: TGTGCCAGCAGCAAAGGAGGATATTCGGACAGGGGGCGTTTTGGGGCGAACACCGGGGAGCTGTTTTTT. As protein: CASSKGGYSDRGRFGANTGELFF.

At least ten counts were recorded for this clonotype. The rearrangement joins TRBV7-9 to TRBJ2-1; 8 bases fit TRBD2. The J segment lost 8 bases and the V segment lost 5 bases, leaving 14 bases of the junction unmatched. This CDR3 is built from 16 residues. The germline CDR1 and CDR2 sequences are SEHNR and FQNEAQ (reference sequence). The CDR3 reads CASSNAPGLVGHEQFF. The CDR3 DNA sequence: TGTGCCAGCAGCAACGCGCCGGGACTAGTGGGTCATGAGCAGTTCTTC.

This clonotype was detected many times. J is TRBJ2-3 and V is TRBV28, with D maybe TRBD2 (6 bases). V was pared by 5 bases and J by 3 bases, with 12 bases between. The CDR3 is 14 amino acids. Germline lookup yields CDR1 MDHEN and CDR2 SYDVKM. In nucleotides, the CDR3 is TGTGCCAGCAGTCCACCCGGAGGGACAGATACGCAGTATTTT. This encodes CASSPPGGTDTQYF.

J is TRBJ2-7 and V is TRBV6-5; 8 nucleotides match TRBD2. Germline loops: CDR1 MNHEY, CDR2 SVGAGI. Trimming took 2 bases from V and 2 from J; bases not matched to a gene: 5. This CDR3 is built from 15 residues. The CDR3 nucleotides read TGTGCCAGCAGTTACCAGCGGGGGAGCCCCTACGAGCAGTACTTC. It is translated as CASSYQRGSPYEQYF.

This clonotype came up a few times. J is TRBJ2-1 and V is TRBV19; 9 bases are shared with TRBD2. This CDR3 comprises 14 residues. Germline lookup yields CDR1 LNHDA and CDR2 SQIVND (reference sequence). J was trimmed by 9 bases and V by 0 bases; bases with no gene match: 3. The CDR3 protein is CASSIEGTSSEQFF. For the CDR3, the DNA is TGTGCCAGTAGTATAGAGGGGACTAGCTCTGAGCAGTTCTTC.

Many counts were recorded for this clonotype. CDR3 sequence: CASSQPGLLNEKLFF. CDR3 nucleotide sequence: TGCGCCAGCAGCCAGCCGGGTCTTCTCAATGAAAAACTGTTTTTT. The chain employs TRBV4-1 and TRBJ1-4; D remains unclear. With 3 bases removed from V and 5 bases from J, the gap between germline ends came to 13 bases. The CDR3 totals 15 residues. Germline values: CDR1 MGHRA, CDR2 YSYEKL.

This clonotype was counted many times. The CDR3 DNA sequence: TGCGCCAGCAGCTCGTGGGGGGAGATAAGCGCCGGGGAGCTGTTTTTT. Encoded protein: CASSSWGEISAGELFF. This rearrangement joins TRBV5-1 to TRBJ2-2, with D tentatively TRBD2 (6 bases). Per germline, CDR1 SGHRS and CDR2 YFSETQ. V dropped 3 bases and J dropped 6 bases, with 18 bases sitting between them. The CDR3 length is 16 residues.